These 11 T cell receptor beta chains were sequenced from one sample in a study of identical twins. One entry per CDR3 protein, called by TCRdb with MiXCR from the 5' RACE reads. Altogether approximately 690,000 distinct CDR3 sequences are present, less than 7% being singletons, with the ten largest covering approximately 1.6%. Source material: naive T cells sorted from blood. Every receptor here comes from a man aged 18 to 30 in good health.

Worth noting for this clonotype: This could be a read error, since a much larger clone is one nucleotide away. The chain links TRBV29-1 to TRBJ2-3; maybe TRBD2 (6 bases). The V end lost 5 bases, the J end lost 1 base, and 16 bases lay between the germline ends. The CDR3 extends over 15 amino acids. Germline V gene data show CDR1 as SQVTM and CDR2 as ANQGSEA. DNA for the CDR3: TGCAGCGTTCAACAGGCTAGCGAACGCACAGATACGCAGTATTTT. The encoded protein is CSVQQASERTDTQYF.

This chain connects TRBV5-1 to TRBJ1-5; possibly TRBD1 for D (5 bases). The CDR3 has 15 residues. Germline V gene data show CDR1 as SGHRS and CDR2 as YFSETQ. With 4 bases removed from V and 7 bases from J, the gap between germline ends came to 18 bases. The CDR3 nucleotides are TGCGCCAGCAGCCCCGGGACGAGTTTGGGACAGCCCCAGCATTTT. Protein sequence: CASSPGTSLGQPQHF.

The chain is built from TRBV5-6 and TRBJ2-7, with D tentatively TRBD1 or TRBD2 (5 bases each). Germline V gene data show CDR1 as SGHDT and CDR2 as YYEEEE. CDR3 length: 14 amino acids. Trimming pared 5 bases from V and 4 bases from J, leaving 16 bases between. The CDR3 loop is CASRTAPGNYEQYF. The CDR3 DNA sequence: TGTGCCAGCAGGACAGCCCCGGGGAATTACGAGCAGTACTTC.

Worth noting for this clonotype: This could be a read error, since a much larger clone is one nucleotide away. The V call is TRBV12-3 or TRBV12-4, the J call TRBJ2-2, with 10 bases aligning to TRBD2. V lost 7 bases to trimming and J lost 7 bases; unmatched junction nucleotides: 12. The CDR3 loop spans 16 amino acids. The CDR3 DNA follows: TGTGCCAGCATGTGGGCTAGCGGGGGATTTGGCGGGGAGCTGTTTTTT. The encoded protein is CASMWASGGFGGELFF.

This clonotype came up many times. V is TRBV4-1 and J is TRBJ2-1; 8 bases align to TRBD2. Germline assignment: CDR1 MGHRA and CDR2 YSYEKL. V was pared by 7 bases and J by 8 bases, with 10 bases of the junction left unmatched. The CDR3 consists of 14 residues. The chain's CDR3 is CASTPFAGGHEQFF. DNA for the CDR3: TGCGCCAGCACCCCCTTTGCGGGAGGCCATGAGCAGTTCTTC.

A few counts support this clonotype. The V call is TRBV28, the J call TRBJ2-5; 12 bases are a match to TRBD2. The V and J ends lost 5 bases and 5 bases, in that order; junction bases with no gene match: 9. Germline assignment: CDR1 MDHEN and CDR2 SYDVKM. CDR3 length: 16 amino acids. In DNA form, the CDR3 reads TGTGCCAGCAGTCCCCCGGGACTAGCGGGTTTGGAGACCCAGTACTTC. Translation: CASSPPGLAGLETQYF.

There are many counts of this clonotype. This chain links TRBV9 with TRBJ2-2; no firm D call. The CDR3 covers 14 residues. Between the trimmed V and J ends, which lost 0 bases and 3 bases, there was a span of 6 bases. The V gene's germline CDR1 is SGDLS and CDR2 YYNGEE. CDR3 sequence reads: CASSVVSDTGELFF. The CDR3 nucleotides read TGTGCCAGCAGCGTAGTGTCCGACACCGGGGAGCTGTTTTTT.

This clonotype was counted between two and nine times. The V and J genes are TRBV21-1 and TRBJ2-3; TRBD1 was called by the table and not checked on the DNA. TRBV21-1 is deemed a pseudogene. This CDR3 has 16 residues. The CDR3 DNA sequence: TGTGCCAGCAGCAAGGAGACAGGGGTTGGCACAGATACGCAGTATTTT. Protein product: CASSKETGVGTDTQYF.

In this sample, this clonotype turned up a few times. The rearrangement joins TRBV12-3 or TRBV12-4 to TRBJ1-3, with TRBD1 matching 7 bases. The V gene end was trimmed by 6 bases and the J gene end by 0 bases; junction bases not matched to a gene: 5. The CDR3 length is 15 residues. The CDR3: CASRGGRSSGNTIYF. The CDR3 DNA reads as TGTGCCAGCAGAGGGGGCCGGAGCTCTGGAAACACCATATATTTT.

This clonotype was counted a few times. CDR3 residues: CASSLLASGRPSTDTQYF. The CDR3 coding sequence is TGTGCCAGCAGCTTACTGGCTAGCGGGAGACCGTCGACAGATACGCAGTATTTT. The chain employs TRBV13 and TRBJ2-3; 10 nucleotides match TRBD2. The V gene's germline CDR1 is PRHDT and CDR2 FYEKMQ (reference sequence). V was clipped by 2 bases and J by 3 bases; unmatched bases: 11. CDR3 length: 18 residues.

As concerns this clonotype: A much larger clonotype is one base distant, so this may be a read error. The missing conserved phenylalanine or tryptophan at the end of this CDR3 makes a read error likely. The chain employs TRBV20-1 and TRBJ2-1, with D perhaps assigned TRBD1 or TRBD2 (5 bases each). The length of the CDR3 is 17 residues. Germline V lookup: CDR1 DFQATT, CDR2 SNEGSKA (reference sequence). V gave up 5 bases and J gave up 8 bases, with 28 bases separating them. The CDR3 bases are TGCAGTGCTCCCCTACCAACACCGGGACCAGAATTCGATGAGCAGTTCTCC. Translating gives CSAPLPTPGPEFDEQFS.